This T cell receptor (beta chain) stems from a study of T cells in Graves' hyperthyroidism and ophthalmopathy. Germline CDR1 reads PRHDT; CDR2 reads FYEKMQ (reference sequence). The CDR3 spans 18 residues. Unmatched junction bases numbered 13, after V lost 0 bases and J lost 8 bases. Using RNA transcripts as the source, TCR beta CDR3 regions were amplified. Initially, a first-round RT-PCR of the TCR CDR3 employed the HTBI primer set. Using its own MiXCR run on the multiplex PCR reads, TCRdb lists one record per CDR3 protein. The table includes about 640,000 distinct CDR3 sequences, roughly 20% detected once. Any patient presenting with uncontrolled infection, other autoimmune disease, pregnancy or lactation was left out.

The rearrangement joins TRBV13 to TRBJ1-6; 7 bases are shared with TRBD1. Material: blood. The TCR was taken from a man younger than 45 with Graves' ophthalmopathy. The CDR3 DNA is TGTGCCAGCAGCTTAGGCTCTCCGGGACAGTACCAATATTCACCCCTCCACTTT. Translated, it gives CASSLGSPGQYQYSPLHF.